Each of the 20 T cell receptor beta chains below was sequenced from the same sample in a study of blood T cell repertoires in COVID-19. The method was immunoSEQ multiplex PCR; TCRdb's version includes in-frame clones alone and lacks a portion of them. The repertoire has around 320,000 clones, roughly nine tenths of them found once; the top ten carry around 3.9%. Material: PBMCs or T cells enriched from blood (not recorded which). These receptor sequences come from a woman aged 25 to 45 who had been exposed to COVID-19.

This clone was observed a single time. The chain combines TRBV6-5 with TRBJ1-2; the match to TRBD1 covers 8 bases. Germline CDR1 is MNHEY and CDR2 is SVGAGI. CDR3 length: 15 amino acids. The ends lost 5 bases at V and 4 bases at J; junction bases unmatched: 9. CDR3 in amino acids: CASSLSWTGPYGYTF. The CDR3 coding sequence is TGTGCCAGCAGTCTTTCTTGGACAGGGCCCTATGGCTACACCTTC.

This chain connects TRBV14 to TRBJ2-1; 8 positions match TRBD2. CDR1 and CDR2 from the germline V gene are SGHDN and FVKESK. This CDR3 is built from 16 residues. V lost 1 base and J lost 5; bases outside the gene matches: 7. CDR3 region: CASSQGPGGDNNEQFF. Written as DNA, the CDR3 is TGTGCCAGCAGCCAAGGACCGGGGGGGGATAACAATGAGCAGTTCTTC.

V and J are TRBV5-6 and TRBJ2-7; 7 bases line up with TRBD1. Germline trimming cut 0 bases from V and 2 bases from J; bases unmatched to any gene: 2. Germline V gene sequence: CDR1 SGHDT, CDR2 YYEEEE. The CDR3 is 14 amino acids. Here the CDR3 DNA reads TGTGCCAGCAGCTTGGGGGACAGTCCCTACGAGCAGTACTTC. Translation: CASSLGDSPYEQYF.

This sequence joins TRBV28 and TRBJ2-3, with D possibly TRBD2 on 5 matching bases. The CDR3 has 15 residues. Per the germline V gene, CDR1 is MDHEN and CDR2 is SYDVKM. The ends were cut back, 2 bases at V and 1 base at J, with 10 bases in the middle. CDR3 loop: CASSLPGLGTDTQYF. The CDR3, as DNA: TGTGCCAGCAGTTTACCAGGACTGGGCACAGATACGCAGTATTTT.

V and J are TRBV7-9 and TRBJ2-1; 8 positions agree with TRBD2. Germline V gene sequence: CDR1 SEHNR, CDR2 FQNEAQ (reference sequence). Unmatched junction bases numbered 6, after V lost 6 bases and J lost 5 bases. The CDR3 covers 14 residues. The CDR3, as DNA: TGTGCCAGCAGTTATACTAGCGGCGACAATGAGCAGTTCTTC. Its protein product is CASSYTSGDNEQFF.

The chain links TRBV7-2 to TRBJ1-5; tentative D call: TRBD1 (5 bases). Germline V lookup: CDR1 SGHTA, CDR2 FQGNSA. This CDR3 is built from 13 residues. The V end lost 5 bases, the J end lost 7 bases, and 12 bases lay between the germline ends. CDR3 nucleotides: TGTGCCAGCAGCATTGACAGAGGCCAGCCCCAGCATTTT. This sequence encodes CASSIDRGQPQHF.

The chain is built from TRBV10-3 and TRBJ2-5; TRBD2 agrees at 9 bases. CDR1 ENHRY and CDR2 SYGVKD come from the germline V gene. V trimming: 6 bases; J trimming: 3 bases; junction bases outside the gene matches: 20. The CDR3 extends over 19 amino acids. CDR3 in amino acids: CAISTGTRLAEEFEETQYF. CDR3 bases: TGTGCCATCAGCACGGGAACAAGACTAGCGGAAGAATTCGAAGAGACCCAGTACTTC.

The rearrangement links TRBV4-1 to TRBJ1-6; no clear D. Germline CDR1 is MGHRA and CDR2 is YSYEKL. The length of the CDR3 is 14 residues. Trimming took off 3 bases at V and 1 base at J, with 4 bases between the two ends. In DNA, the CDR3 is TGCGCCAGCAGCCAGTTATCCTATAATTCACCCCTCCACTTT. This gives the protein CASSQLSYNSPLHF.

The rearrangement uses TRBV19 and TRBJ1-1; unclear D gene. The CDR3 length is 15 residues. Trimming cost V 6 bases and J 0 bases, with 14 bases left between them. The germline gives CDR1 LNHDA, CDR2 SQIVND (reference sequence). CDR3 protein: CASRKDFGVNTEAFF. The CDR3, as DNA: TGTGCCAGTAGGAAGGATTTCGGGGTGAACACTGAAGCTTTCTTT.

The CDR3: CASSQLLGGNVHEQYF. The CDR3 DNA reads as TGCGCCAGCAGCCAACTCCTCGGGGGAAACGTCCACGAGCAGTACTTC. V and J are TRBV4-3 and TRBJ2-7, with a possible D match to TRBD2 (6 bases). The CDR3 is 16 amino acids. V shed 2 bases and J shed 5 bases, with 19 bases lying between them. Per germline, CDR1 LGHNA and CDR2 YSLEER.

This chain connects TRBV27 to TRBJ2-2, with a tentative D call TRBD1 (6 bases). Germline-derived CDR1 and CDR2 are MNHEY and SMNVEV (reference sequence). This CDR3 spans 17 amino acids. Between the trimmed V and J ends, which lost 1 base and 4 bases, there was a span of 16 bases. CDR3 nucleotides: TGTGCCAGCAGTTTATTAACGGTCACAGGGAGCACCGGGGAGCTGTTTTTT. Translation: CASSLLTVTGSTGELFF.

Here the CDR3 DNA reads TGTGCCAGCAGCGCGGACAGGGCGAATGGCTACACCTTC. It codes for CASSADRANGYTF. The chain is built from TRBV11-2 and TRBJ1-2, with TRBD1 matching over 8 bases. The V segment lost 5 bases and the J segment 6 bases; nucleotides outside the gene matches: 5. Germline V gene lookup returns CDR1 SGHAT and CDR2 FQNNGV. The CDR3 has 13 residues.

V and J are TRBV2 and TRBJ2-2; 13 bases line up with TRBD2. CDR3 size: 17 residues. V was pared by 5 bases and J by 1 base, with 4 bases of the junction left unmatched. Germline CDR1 is SNHLY and CDR2 is FYNNEI. In nucleotides, the CDR3 is TGTGCCAGCAGTCCGGGACTAGCGGGGCGGAACACCGGGGAGCTGTTTTTT. Translating gives CASSPGLAGRNTGELFF.

The genes are TRBV9 and TRBJ2-3, with D maybe TRBD1 (6 bases). The CDR3 is 12 residues long. Trimming left V 3 bases short and J 4 bases short, with 6 bases between. Germline V lookup: CDR1 SGDLS, CDR2 YYNGEE. This chain's CDR3 is CASSEGADTQYF. CDR3 DNA: TGTGCCAGCAGCGAGGGGGCAGATACGCAGTATTTT.

V is TRBV19 and J is TRBJ1-4; no reliable D call. The CDR3 contains 16 residues. CDR1 and CDR2 (germline): LNHDA, SQIVND (reference sequence). V was trimmed by 5 bases and J by 6 bases, leaving 19 bases between them. The CDR3 loop is CASSPLTKLSYEKLFF. In DNA, the CDR3 is TGTGCCAGTAGTCCCCTTACGAAGCTGTCCTATGAAAAACTGTTTTTT. The full variable domain, rest sourced from reference TRBV19 and TRBJ1-4, is DGGITQSPKYLFRKEGQNVTLSCEQNLNHDAMYWYRQDPGQGLRLIYYSQIVNDFQKGDIAEGYSVSREKKESFPLTVTSAQKNPTAFYLCASSPLTKLSYEKLFFGSGTQLSVL.

V is TRBV2 and J is TRBJ2-5, with 11 positions matching TRBD1. Trimming at V came to 4 bases and at J to 5 bases, leaving 6 bases not matched to a gene. Germline V lookup: CDR1 SNHLY, CDR2 FYNNEI. The length of the CDR3 is 15 residues. CDR3 coding DNA: TGTGCCAGCAGTGTGGGACAGGGGGAGGTGGAGACCCAGTACTTC. Its translation: CASSVGQGEVETQYF.

The gene calls are TRBV7-6 and TRBJ1-6; D gene ambiguous. The germline V gene has CDR1 SGHVS and CDR2 FNYEAQ. This CDR3 is 13 amino acids long. V was shortened by 5 bases and J by 4 bases, with 6 bases between the two germline ends. CDR3 DNA sequence: TGTGCCAGCAGCCCAGAATATAATTCACCCCTCCACTTT. This encodes CASSPEYNSPLHF.

The CDR3 DNA follows: TGTGCCAGCAGTCTCAGCGGGGGGAGAGGAGCCGGGGAGCTGTTTTTT. Translating it yields CASSLSGGRGAGELFF. V and J are TRBV3-1 (or the pseudogene TRBV3-2) and TRBJ2-2; the match to TRBD2 covers 9 bases. Germline V gene lookup returns CDR1 LGHDT and CDR2 YNNKEL (reference sequence). This CDR3 is built from 16 residues. The V and J ends lost 6 bases and 6 bases, in that order; junction bases with no gene match: 11.

This chain uses TRBV6-6 with TRBJ2-5, with TRBD2 identical over 8 bases. In germline, CDR1 is MNHNY, CDR2 SVGAGI (reference sequence). This CDR3 is built from 16 residues. The V and J ends lost 5 bases and 5 bases, in that order; junction bases with no gene match: 13. As DNA, the CDR3 is TGTGCCAGCAGTCCCCCCTCACTAGCGGTGGGGGAGACCCAGTACTTC. This gives the protein CASSPPSLAVGETQYF.

The V call is TRBV5-5, the J call TRBJ2-1; 7 bases match TRBD2. The germline gives CDR1 SGHKS, CDR2 YYEKEE (reference sequence). The CDR3 is made up of 13 amino acids. V trimming: 0 bases; J trimming: 13 bases; junction bases outside the gene matches: 7. The CDR3 coding sequence is TGTGCCAGCAGCTTGGGACTAGCTACCACCCAGTTCTTC. It yields the protein CASSLGLATTQFF.